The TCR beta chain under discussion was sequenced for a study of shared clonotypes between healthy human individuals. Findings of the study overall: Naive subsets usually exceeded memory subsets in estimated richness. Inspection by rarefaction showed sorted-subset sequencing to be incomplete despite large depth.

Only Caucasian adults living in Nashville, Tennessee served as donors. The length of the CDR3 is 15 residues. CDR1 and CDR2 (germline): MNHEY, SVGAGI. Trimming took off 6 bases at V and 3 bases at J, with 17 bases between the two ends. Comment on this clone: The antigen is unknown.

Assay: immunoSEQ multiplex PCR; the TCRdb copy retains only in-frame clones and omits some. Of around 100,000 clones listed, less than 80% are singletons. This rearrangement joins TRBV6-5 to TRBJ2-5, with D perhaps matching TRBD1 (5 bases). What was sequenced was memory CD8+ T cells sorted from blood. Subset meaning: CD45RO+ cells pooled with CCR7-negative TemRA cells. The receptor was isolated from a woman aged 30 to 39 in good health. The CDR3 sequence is CASSPAQGPEETQYF. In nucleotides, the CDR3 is TGTGCCAGCAGCCCGGCCCAGGGTCCGGAAGAGACCCAGTACTTC.